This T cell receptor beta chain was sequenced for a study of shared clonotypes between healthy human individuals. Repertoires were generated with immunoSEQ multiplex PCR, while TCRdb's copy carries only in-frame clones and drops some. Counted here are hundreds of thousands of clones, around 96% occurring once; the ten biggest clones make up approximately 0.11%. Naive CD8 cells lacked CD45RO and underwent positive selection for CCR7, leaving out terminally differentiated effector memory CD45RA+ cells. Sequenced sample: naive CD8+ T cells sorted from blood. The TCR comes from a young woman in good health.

CDR3 nucleotides: TGTGCCAGCAGTCACACCTTTACAGATACGCAGTATTTT. Amino acids: CASSHTFTDTQYF. The rearrangement links TRBV28 to TRBJ2-3, with unresolved D. The CDR3 extends over 13 amino acids. CDR1 and CDR2 (germline): MDHEN, SYDVKM. The V end lost 5 bases, the J end lost 3 bases, and 9 bases lay between the germline ends.